The 16 T cell receptor gamma chains below were found in one sample sequenced in a study of γδ T cells in repeated Plasmodium falciparum infection. Gammadelta T cells were flow-sorted from PBMC into Vgamma9/Vdelta2+ and Vdelta2-negative populations for bulk analysis. TCRdb reanalyzed the multiplex PCR reads using CATT. The sample has about 30,000 gamma-chain clones; almost 1.5% are singletons. The sequencing sample was made of gamma-delta T cells from blood. These TCRs come from a pool of human donors (malaria-infected and uninfected, not separated).

This clone was seen ten or more times. This DNA's translation and the protein TCRdb lists, from a much larger clone, do not match at residue 6, likely due to a read error; the protein shown is translated from the DNA. The chain carries TRGV9 and TRGJ1 or TRGJ2. The J gene, missing from TCRdb, was assigned here through DNA to germline matching. This CDR3 is built from 14 residues. Losses at the gene ends were 2 bases for V and 4 bases for J; bases not matched to a gene: 8. Germline V gene lookup returns CDR1 GITISATS and CDR2 ISYDGTV (reference sequence). This chain's CDR3 is CALWEAQPYYKKLF. The CDR3 DNA sequence: TGTGCCTTGTGGGAGGCCCAGCCGTATTATAAGAAACTCTTT.

The table lists this clone with many counts. This probably arose from a read error, given a far larger clone one base away. The identical CDR3 is also encoded by other nucleotide sequences in the sample. The gene calls are TRGV9 and TRGJP. Here the J gene was assigned by germline matching of the DNA, as TCRdb has none. This CDR3 is 17 amino acids long. Looked up from germline, CDR1 is GITISATS and CDR2 is ISYDGTV (reference sequence). CDR3 DNA: TGTGCCTTATGGGAGGTTCAGTTGGAGTTGGGCAAAAAAATCAAGGTATTT. As protein: CALWEVQLELGKKIKVF.

To note about this clone: TCRdb pairs this DNA with a much larger clone's protein that differs at residue 16, likely a read error; the protein shown was translated from the DNA. There is no J gene call, but TRGV9 is given as the V gene. This CDR3 comprises 17 residues. Germline values: CDR1 GITISATS, CDR2 ISYDGTV (reference sequence). CDR3 protein: CALWEVQGGLGKKIKLF. In nucleotides, the CDR3 is TGTGCCTTGTGGGAGGTGCAAGGGGGGTTGGGCAAAAAAATCAAGTTATTT.

This clone was seen at least ten times. The chain is built from TRGV3 and TRGJ1 or TRGJ2. With 0 bases clipped from V and 7 bases from J, the junction kept 9 bases outside the gene matches. This CDR3 contains 14 residues. Germline values: CDR1 VTNTFY, CDR2 YDVSTARD (reference sequence). CDR3 DNA: TGTGCCACCTGGGACAGGCCGAGGATATATAAGAAACTCTTT. Translated, it gives CATWDRPRIYKKLF.

The J gene is TRGJP2, the V gene TRGV2. TCRdb lists no J gene, so it was determined here by aligning the DNA to germline. Looked up from germline, CDR1 is EGSNGY and CDR2 is YDSYNSKV. Trimming at V came to 0 bases and at J to 12 bases, leaving 7 bases not matched to a gene. The CDR3 has 13 residues. This CDR3 is CATWDGPGGIKTF. In nucleotides, the CDR3 is TGTGCCACCTGGGACGGGCCGGGAGGGATCAAGACGTTT.

Many counts were recorded for this clone. A read error may be the cause here, since a much bigger clone is one base away. In the same sample, other DNA sequences code for this CDR3. This chain joins TRGV2 and TRGJP2. J gave up 3 bases and V 0 bases, and 4 bases lay outside the gene matches. In germline, CDR1 is EGSNGY, CDR2 YDSYNSKV. The CDR3 runs to 15 residues. As DNA, the CDR3 is TGTGCCACCTGGGACGGGCCAGGTAGTGATTGGATCAAGACGTTT. This codes for CATWDGPGSDWIKTF.

This clone was counted only a few times. This sequence may be a read error, since a much larger clone differs from it by one base. J is TRGJ1 or TRGJ2 and V is TRGV2. TCRdb supplies no J gene; here it was assigned by aligning the nucleotide sequence to germline. V trimming: 0 bases; J trimming: 7 bases; junction bases outside the gene matches: 6. This CDR3 region has 13 residues. From germline, CDR1 is EGSNGY and CDR2 YDSYNSKV. The CDR3, as DNA: TGTGCCACCTGGGACGGGTGCTTATATAAGAAACTCTTT. Its translation: CATWDGCLYKKLF.

This clone was counted ten times or more. A far larger clone is one base from this, pointing to a likely read error. The same CDR3 also results from other DNA sequences found in this sample. V is TRGV9 and J is TRGJP. CDR1 and CDR2 from the germline V gene are GITISATS and ISYDGTV (reference sequence). This CDR3 contains 17 residues. DNA of the CDR3: TGTGCCCTGTGGGAGGTATTAAGAGAGTTGGGCAAAAAAATCAAGGTATTT. Its protein is CALWEVLRELGKKIKVF.

Of note for this clone: This DNA's translation and the protein TCRdb lists, from a much larger clone, do not match at residue 9, likely due to a read error; the protein shown is translated from the DNA. The chain couples TRGV4 to TRGJ1 or TRGJ2. As TCRdb names no J gene, one was assigned here on the basis of a DNA match to germline. CDR3 length equals 13 residues. Germline loops: CDR1 EGSTGY, CDR2 YDSYTSSV. V shed 0 bases and J 9 bases; nucleotides not matched to a gene: 8. The CDR3 sequence: CATWDGRLCKKLF. DNA for the CDR3: TGTGCCACCTGGGATGGGCGGCTTTGTAAGAAACTCTTT.

This clone was seen only a few times. The protein that TCRdb holds for this DNA derives from a much larger clone and differs from the translated DNA at residue 10, which likely indicates a read error; the protein shown here is translated from the DNA. V gene TRGV9 combines with J gene TRGJ1 or TRGJ2. TCRdb records no J gene; here it was assigned by comparing the DNA to germline. The CDR3 has 14 amino acids. From germline, CDR1 is GITISATS and CDR2 ISYDGTV (reference sequence). CDR3 DNA sequence: TGTGCCTTGTGGGAGAGCGAGAATTATCATAAGAAACTCTTT. This sequence encodes CALWESENYHKKLF.

There are a few counts of this clone. This DNA's translation and the protein TCRdb lists, from a much larger clone, do not match at residue 11, likely due to a read error; the protein shown is translated from the DNA. The V gene is listed as TRGV4; no J gene was called. The CDR3 is made up of 13 amino acids. The germline gives CDR1 EGSTGY, CDR2 YDSYTSSV. The CDR3 here is CATWAMLGYKELF. CDR3 DNA sequence: TGTGCCACCTGGGCTATGCTTGGGTATAAGGAACTCTTT.

The sample holds a few counts of this clone. The protein held in TCRdb is that of a much larger clone and does not match this DNA's translation at residue 5, likely because of a read error; the protein shown is translated from the DNA. The chain uses TRGV9 and TRGJ1 or TRGJ2. Matching the DNA to germline supplied the J gene, which TCRdb does not give. The CDR3 loop spans 13 amino acids. J lost 9 bases, V lost 5 bases, and 13 bases had no gene match. CDR1 and CDR2 (germline): GITISATS, ISYDGTV (reference sequence). The CDR3 here is CALWGAYSSKKLF. Written as DNA, the CDR3 is TGTGCCTTGTGGGGGGCGTACTCGTCTAAGAAACTCTTT.

This clone was found a few times. The mismatch at residue 4 between this DNA's translation and the TCRdb protein of a much larger clone likely reflects a read error; the protein shown is translated from the DNA. The chain is built from TRGV9 and TRGJ1 or TRGJ2. The CDR3 length is 14 residues. Germline loops: CDR1 GITISATS, CDR2 ISYDGTV (reference sequence). This chain's CDR3 is CALRESCLYYKKLF. The CDR3 DNA is TGTGCCTTGCGGGAGTCCTGCCTTTATTATAAGAAACTCTTT.

The table lists this clone with many counts. The protein that TCRdb holds for this DNA derives from a much larger clone and differs from the translated DNA at residue 6, which likely indicates a read error; the protein shown here is translated from the DNA. The V call is TRGV4, the J call TRGJ1 or TRGJ2. Because TCRdb records no J gene, it was assigned here through a match of the DNA to germline. CDR3 length: 10 amino acids. CDR1 is EGSTGY and CDR2 is YDSYTSSV in the germline V gene. Germline trimming cut 4 bases from V and 9 bases from J; bases unmatched to any gene: 3. CDR3 loop: CATWECKKLF. CDR3 nucleotide sequence: TGTGCCACCTGGGAATGTAAGAAACTCTTT.

A word on this clone: The TCRdb protein comes from a much larger clone and disagrees with this DNA's translation at residue 8, likely due to a read error; the protein given here is derived from the DNA. The CDR3 region is CASTTGWLKIF. The CDR3 DNA reads TGTGCCTCGACCACTGGTTGGCTCAAGATATTT. The chain is built from TRGV9 and TRGJP1. Matching the DNA to germline supplied the J gene, which TCRdb does not give. Germline V gives CDR1 GITISATS, CDR2 ISYDGTV (reference sequence). This CDR3 has 11 amino acids.

In its sample, this clone was seen many times. This chain links TRGV4 with TRGJ1 or TRGJ2. The CDR3 length is 11 residues. V trimming: 3 bases; J trimming: 12 bases; junction bases outside the gene matches: 8. In germline, CDR1 is EGSTGY, CDR2 YDSYTSSV. CDR3 DNA: TGTGCCACCTGGGATCCTGCCCCGAAACTCTTT. It translates to CATWDPAPKLF.